Presented here are 27 T cell receptor beta chains from one specimen sequenced in a study of response to subunit inactivated influenza vaccine. TCRdb re-analysed the RT-PCR reads in MiXCR, keeping a single row per CDR3 protein. The profile shows approximately 500,000 distinct CDR3 sequences, around 15% of them singletons. The sequencing used PBMCs from blood, collected 12 days after vaccination. The receptors stem from a man in his fifties or sixties who received an inactivated influenza vaccine.

This clonotype was recorded many times. The chain combines TRBV10-3 with TRBJ1-2; D is unclear. Trimming pared 8 bases from V and 8 bases from J, leaving 18 bases between. The germline gives CDR1 ENHRY, CDR2 SYGVKD. The CDR3 length is 13 residues. The CDR3: CAIVSLPGDGYTF. In nucleotides, the CDR3 is TGTGCCATCGTCTCCTTGCCGGGAGACGGCTACACCTTC.

V gene TRBV7-2 combines with J gene TRBJ2-3; 9 positions agree with TRBD2. The germline CDR1 and CDR2 sequences are SGHTA and FQGNSA. This CDR3 has 17 amino acids. The V segment lost 4 bases and the J segment 2 bases; nucleotides outside the gene matches: 10. CDR3 in amino acids: CASSSLRLADNTDTQYF. CDR3 coding DNA: TGTGCCAGCAGCTCTCTAAGACTAGCGGATAACACAGATACGCAGTATTTT.

This clonotype was found a few times. This chain joins TRBV29-1 and TRBJ2-7; 10 nucleotides match TRBD2. With 4 bases clipped from V and 2 bases from J, the junction kept 2 bases outside the gene matches. The CDR3 extends over 13 amino acids. CDR1 SQVTM and CDR2 ANQGSEA come from the germline V gene. The DNA of the CDR3 is TGCAGCGTTGGCGGGACTAGCGCCTACGAGCAGTACTTC. Its protein is CSVGGTSAYEQYF.

This chain uses TRBV3-1 with TRBJ1-5; no clear D gene. Germline CDR1 LGHDT, CDR2 YNNKEL (reference sequence). The CDR3 length is 17 residues. Trimming took 0 bases from V and 4 from J, leaving 16 bases between them. The CDR3 coding sequence is TGTGCCAGCAGCCAAGATAACGGGCCAGCGGGAAATCAGCCCCAGCATTTT. The encoded protein is CASSQDNGPAGNQPQHF.

The table lists this clonotype with a few counts. The rearrangement uses TRBV18 and TRBJ1-5; no clear D gene. V dropped 2 bases and J dropped 3 bases, with 14 bases sitting between them. The CDR3 length is 16 residues. The V gene's germline CDR1 is KGHSH and CDR2 LQKENI. CDR3 residues: CASSPGARSSNQPQHF. Written as DNA, the CDR3 is TGTGCCAGCTCACCAGGTGCTAGAAGTTCCAATCAGCCCCAGCATTTT.

The chain employs TRBV7-2 and TRBJ2-7; 14 bases agree with TRBD2. The trim removed 5 bases at V and 4 bases at J, leaving 4 bases unmatched. The CDR3 covers 15 residues. Germline CDR1 reads SGHTA; CDR2 reads FQGNSA. The chain's CDR3 is CASSIGLAGGYEQYF. The CDR3 region has the DNA TGTGCCAGCAGCATCGGACTAGCGGGAGGATACGAGCAGTACTTC.

The chain recombines TRBV3-1 with TRBJ2-2, with 10 bases aligning to TRBD1. CDR1 and CDR2 from the germline V gene are LGHDT and YNNKEL (reference sequence). V lost 5 bases, J lost 3 bases, and 6 bases stayed unmatched. This CDR3 spans 16 amino acids. In nucleotides, the CDR3 is TGTGCCAGCAGCGCCCCCGGGACAGGGGACACCGGGGAGCTGTTTTTT. It codes for CASSAPGTGDTGELFF.

The chain's CDR3 is CASSYYGQYGEAFF. The CDR3 DNA reads as TGTGCCAGCAGTTATTATGGACAGTACGGTGAAGCTTTCTTT. The V call is TRBV6-5, the J call TRBJ1-1; a possible D gene is TRBD1 (6 bases). CDR3 size: 14 residues. Trimming shortened V by 3 bases and J by 7 bases, and 15 bases separated the two germline ends. CDR1 is MNHEY and CDR2 is SVGAGI in the germline V gene.

This clonotype was recorded a few times. This chain joins TRBV28 and TRBJ2-3, with a tentative D call TRBD2 (6 bases). The V gene lost 8 bases and the J gene lost 5 bases, with 11 bases spanning the gap. This CDR3 is 12 amino acids long. Looked up from germline, CDR1 is MDHEN and CDR2 is SYDVKM. The CDR3 sequence: CASQGGGDTQYF. The CDR3 bases are TGTGCCAGCCAGGGAGGTGGAGATACGCAGTATTTT.

About this clonotype: An end of the junction differs from the germline gene, which may be a read error. V and J are TRBV5-1 and TRBJ2-3, with TRBD1 as a possible D gene (5 bases). This CDR3 is built from 15 residues. Germline CDR1 SGHRS, CDR2 YFSETQ. As DNA, the CDR3 is TGCGCCAACAGCTTCCGTGGGGCCAGCACAGATACGCAGTATTTT. Translation gives CANSFRGASTDTQYF.

This clonotype was counted between two and nine times. The rearrangement joins TRBV29-1 to TRBJ2-1; TRBD2 aligns across 14 bases. Trimming took 3 bases from V and 2 from J; bases not matched to a gene: 9. Looked up from germline, CDR1 is SQVTM and CDR2 is ANQGSEA. The CDR3 sequence is 18 residues long. The CDR3 nucleotides are TGCAGCGTTGAGACTAGCGGGAGGGACAGTGCCGCCTACAATGAGCAGTTCTTC. Translation: CSVETSGRDSAAYNEQFF.

This chain joins TRBV28 and TRBJ2-7, with 7 bases lining up with TRBD1. CDR3 length: 14 residues. CDR1 and CDR2 from the germline V gene are MDHEN and SYDVKM. Unmatched junction bases numbered 5, after V lost 6 bases and J lost 0 bases. The CDR3 loop is CASRMTGRSYEQYF. CDR3 coding DNA: TGTGCCAGCAGGATGACAGGGCGCTCCTACGAGCAGTACTTC.

The chain uses TRBV15 and TRBJ2-5; 9 nucleotides line up with TRBD2. There are 15 residues in the CDR3. Germline V gene sequence: CDR1 LNHNV, CDR2 YYDKDF (reference sequence). The V gene end was trimmed by 8 bases and the J gene end by 7 bases; junction bases not matched to a gene: 14. CDR3 loop: CATLRPGLAEVTQYF. CDR3 nucleotide sequence: TGTGCCACCCTAAGACCGGGACTAGCAGAGGTGACCCAGTACTTC.

The chain uses TRBV7-2 and TRBJ2-7; no clear D. CDR1 and CDR2 from the germline V gene are SGHTA and FQGNSA. The V gene lost 4 bases and the J gene lost 4 bases, with 23 bases spanning the gap. There are 17 residues in the CDR3. The CDR3 DNA reads TGTGCCAGCAGCTCTCACCTTAGCCAGAAGTCTATTTACGAGCAGTACTTC. Amino acids: CASSSHLSQKSIYEQYF. Drawing the rest from reference TRBV7-2 and TRBJ2-7, the complete variable domain is GAGVSQSPSNKVTEKGKDVELRCDPISGHTALYWYRQSLGQGLEFLIYFQGNSAPDKSGLPSDRFSAERTGGSVSTLTIQRTQQEDSAVYLCASSSHLSQKSIYEQYFGPGTRLTVT.

This clonotype occurred once. The J gene is TRBJ2-5, the V gene TRBV9; possibly TRBD2 for D (5 bases). The CDR3 spans 15 residues. In germline, CDR1 is SGDLS, CDR2 YYNGEE. Deletions cut 0 bases from V and 5 bases from J, with 14 bases between. The CDR3 DNA sequence: TGTGCCAGCAGCGTAGGCCCAGCGGTGGGGGAGACCCAGTACTTC. Translation: CASSVGPAVGETQYF. Full variable domain (outside the CDR3, taken from reference TRBV9 and TRBJ2-5): DSGVTQTPKHLITATGQRVTLRCSPRSGDLSVYWYQQSLDQGLQFLIQYYNGEERAKGNILERFSAQQFPDLHSELNLSSLELGDSALYFCASSVGPAVGETQYFGPGTRLLVL.

The table lists this clonotype with a few counts. The CDR3, as DNA: TGTGCCAGCAGCCACAAACAGGGCCTTAAACCTTACGAGCAGTACTTC. Translating gives CASSHKQGLKPYEQYF. The chain joins TRBV14 to TRBJ2-7; weak D call: TRBD1 (6 bases). CDR1 and CDR2 from the germline V gene are SGHDN and FVKESK. The CDR3 extends over 16 amino acids. V shed 3 bases and J shed 4 bases, with 19 bases lying between them.

This sequence joins TRBV5-1 and TRBJ2-5, with 8 bases that match TRBD2. V lost 1 base, J lost 5 bases, and 10 bases stayed unmatched. Germline CDR1 is SGHRS and CDR2 is YFSETQ. The CDR3 runs 16 residues. CDR3 DNA sequence: TGCGCCAGCAGCTTGACTTTCGGTAGCGGGGTCGAGACCCAGTACTTC. Its translation is CASSLTFGSGVETQYF. Full variable domain (missing parts from reference TRBV5-1 and TRBJ2-5): KAGVTQTPRYLIKTRGQQVTLSCSPISGHRSVSWYQQTPGQGLQFLFEYFSETQRNKGNFPGRFSGRQFSNSRSEMNVSTLELGDSALYLCASSLTFGSGVETQYFGPGTRLLVL.

This chain connects TRBV5-5 to TRBJ1-1; 8 bases fit TRBD1. The CDR3 is 15 residues long. Unmatched junction bases numbered 5, after V lost 4 bases and J lost 0 bases. Germline V gene lookup returns CDR1 SGHKS and CDR2 YYEKEE (reference sequence). The CDR3 bases are TGTGCCAGCAGCCGTGGGGACAGGATGAACACTGAAGCTTTCTTT. Its protein product is CASSRGDRMNTEAFF. The full variable domain, rest sourced from reference TRBV5-5 and TRBJ1-1, is DAGVTQSPTHLIKTRGQQVTLRCSPISGHKSVSWYQQVLGQGPQFIFQYYEKEERGRGNFPDRFSARQFPNYSSELNVNALLLGDSALYLCASSRGDRMNTEAFFGQGTRLTVV.

The gene calls are TRBV30 and TRBJ2-7; D gene uncertain. This CDR3 has 12 amino acids. CDR1 is GTSNPN, CDR2 SVGIG, per germline (reference sequence). Between the trimmed V and J ends, which lost 0 bases and 3 bases, there was a span of 6 bases. In DNA form, the CDR3 reads TGTGCCTGGAGTGTACAAGACTACGAGCAGTACTTC. This gives the protein CAWSVQDYEQYF.

This rearrangement joins TRBV24-1 to TRBJ1-5, with a tentative D call TRBD1 (6 bases). The V gene's germline CDR1 is KGHDR and CDR2 SFDVKD. The CDR3 length is 14 residues. V was clipped by 9 bases and J by 4 bases, with 15 bases between them. The CDR3 spells CATSGGGRNQPQHF. DNA of the CDR3: TGTGCCACCTCCGGGGGGGGGCGGAATCAGCCCCAGCATTTT.

This chain links TRBV20-1 with TRBJ2-5; D is unresolved. Germline values: CDR1 DFQATT, CDR2 SNEGSKA (reference sequence). V lost 3 bases to trimming and J lost 5 bases, with 13 bases between them. The CDR3 covers 13 residues. In DNA form, the CDR3 reads TGCAGTGCTAGTGCTGACGGAGCGGAGACCCAGTACTTC. Protein: CSASADGAETQYF.

In this sample, this clonotype turned up a few times. J is TRBJ1-3 and V is TRBV4-1, with 8 bases matching TRBD1. The CDR3 contains 15 residues. V lost 4 bases and J lost 4; bases outside the gene matches: 6. CDR1 and CDR2 (germline): MGHRA, YSYEKL. CDR3 nucleotides: TGCGCCAGCAGCCGAGGACAGGGAGGAGGAAACACCATATATTTT. Translating gives CASSRGQGGGNTIYF.

This clonotype was recorded a few times. The rearrangement joins TRBV15 to TRBJ2-1, with a weak D call TRBD1 (6 bases). With 2 bases removed from V and 2 bases from J, the gap between germline ends came to 10 bases. Looked up from germline, CDR1 is LNHNV and CDR2 is YYDKDF (reference sequence). CDR3 size: 15 residues. CDR3 sequence (DNA): TGTGCCACCAGCAGATCGGACAGAGCCTACAATGAGCAGTTCTTC. Amino acid sequence: CATSRSDRAYNEQFF.

Only a few counts were recorded for this clonotype. V is TRBV7-2 and J is TRBJ1-1, with D uncertain. V lost 6 bases and J 0 bases, leaving 8 bases between the germline ends. Germline CDR1 is SGHTA and CDR2 is FQGNSA. The CDR3 sequence is 13 residues long. The CDR3 protein is CASSYMLNTEAFF. As DNA, the CDR3 is TGTGCCAGCAGTTACATGTTGAACACTGAAGCTTTCTTT.

This clonotype was recorded at least ten times. V usage is TRBV20-1 and J usage is TRBJ2-1; TRBD1 aligns across 9 bases. With V trimmed by 1 base and J by 15 bases, 13 bases remained unmatched. There are 14 residues in the CDR3. Germline V lookup: CDR1 DFQATT, CDR2 SNEGSKA (reference sequence). The CDR3 loop is CSARGGAGTGNWFF. The CDR3 bases are TGCAGTGCTAGAGGGGGGGCGGGGACAGGGAATTGGTTCTTC.

This clonotype was detected a few times. The chain couples TRBV7-8 to TRBJ2-7; 8 positions match TRBD2. The CDR3 contains 17 residues. Germline trimming cut 1 base from V and 2 bases from J; bases unmatched to any gene: 10. Per germline, CDR1 SGHVS and CDR2 FQNEAQ. The CDR3, as DNA: TGTGCCAGCAGCTTAGTTTCCAGCGGGAGTTTCACCTACGAGCAGTACTTC. This codes for CASSLVSSGSFTYEQYF.

This clonotype has ten or more counts. CDR3 sequence (DNA): TGCGCCAGCAGCAGGGGGCGCGGGGGGCCATACGAGCAGTACTTC. Its translation: CASSRGRGGPYEQYF. The rearrangement links TRBV4-3 to TRBJ2-7; a weak D match, TRBD2 (8 bases). Between the trimmed V and J ends, which lost 5 bases and 4 bases, there was a span of 18 bases. Germline V CDR1 and CDR2: LGHNA, YSLEER. This CDR3 has 15 amino acids.